The clone carrying this T cell receptor (beta chain) was observed a single time. These data belong to a study of blood T cell repertoires in COVID-19. Study-wide background: The United States, Italy and Spain were the sources of the acute and convalescent COVID-19 samples. Sources were T cells, B-cell-depleted T cells, or PBMCs; the material itself was cDNA or gDNA.

Self-reported history from a screening survey and questionnaire set each donor's cohort. Two negative PCRs, clearance, or symptom resolution characterized the recovered Cohort 3 donors. The assay was immunoSEQ multiplex PCR, and TCRdb's table has in-frame clones only and misses some. The profile shows fewer than 300,000 clones, about nine tenths of them singletons. The germline V gene encodes CDR1 MDHEN and CDR2 SYDVKM. The CDR3 is made up of 19 amino acids. Trimming cost V 4 bases and J 0 bases; bases outside gene matches: 11. The sequence was collected from a young man who had recovered from COVID-19. V gene TRBV28 combines with J gene TRBJ1-6, with 8 bases identical to TRBD1. The sequenced material came from PBMCs or T cells enriched from blood (not recorded which). CDR3 in DNA: TGTGCCAGCAGTTCGGACAGGGCCACACTGAGCTCCTATAATTCACCCCTCCACTTT. Its translation is CASSSDRATLSSYNSPLHF. Full variable domain (rest looked up from reference TRBV28 and TRBJ1-6): DVKVTQSSRYLVKRTGEKVFLECVQDMDHENMFWYRQDPGLGLRLIYFSYDVKMKEKGDIPEGYSVSREKKERFSLILESASTNQTSMYLCASSSDRATLSSYNSPLHFGNGTRLTVT.